This is a list of T cell receptor beta chains from one sample in a study of blood T cells in healthy people across ages. TCRdb called the 5' RACE reads again in MiXCR, with one record for every CDR3 protein. Of some 1.4 million distinct CDR3 sequences listed, around 39% are singletons. Sequenced: blood. Every receptor here comes from a woman younger than 35 in good health. CDR3s include the opening cysteine and the closing phenylalanine or tryptophan. D genes are given only for firm matches. Part of the rows lack a size; the others show once, few, many or a class for expanded clones.

V gene: TRBV5-1; clone size: -; J gene: TRBJ2-6; D gene: -; CDR3 protein: CASGAGETGANVLTF; CDR3 DNA: TGCGCCAGCGGGGCAGGGGAAACTGGGGCCAACGTCCTGACTTTC
V gene: TRBV10-3; clone size: -; J gene: TRBJ2-3; D gene: -; CDR3 protein: CAISAPTGDTQYF; CDR3 DNA: TGTGCCATCAGTGCCCCCACCGGGGATACGCAGTATTTT
V gene: TRBV9; clone size: -; J gene: TRBJ2-5; D gene: TRBD2; CDR3 protein: CASSVTTGLAQETQYF; CDR3 DNA: TGTGCCAGCAGCGTGACGACGGGACTAGCGCAAGAGACCCAGTACTTC
V gene: TRBV12-3/TRBV12-4; clone size: -; J gene: TRBJ2-3; D gene: TRBD2; CDR3 protein: CAGRGVGTDTQYF; CDR3 DNA: TGTGCCGGGAGGGGCGTCGGCACAGATACGCAGTATTTT
V gene: TRBV28; clone size: few; J gene: TRBJ2-4; D gene: TRBD2; CDR3 protein: CASSSPDQAGGKNIQYF; CDR3 DNA: TGTGCCAGCAGTTCACCAGACCAAGCGGGGGGGAAAAACATTCAGTACTTC
V gene: TRBV7-9; clone size: few; J gene: TRBJ2-1; D gene: TRBD1; CDR3 protein: CASSPTGAVNEQFF; CDR3 DNA: TGTGCCAGCAGCCCAACAGGGGCAGTCAATGAGCAGTTCTTC
V gene: TRBV7-2; clone size: -; J gene: TRBJ2-1; D gene: TRBD1; CDR3 protein: CASSSDRVSPYNEQFF; CDR3 DNA: TGTGCCAGCAGCTCCGACAGGGTCAGTCCTTACAATGAGCAGTTCTTC
V gene: TRBV7-9; clone size: -; J gene: TRBJ1-2; D gene: TRBD1; CDR3 protein: CASSSDRAPNYGYTF; CDR3 DNA: TGTGCCAGCAGCTCTGACAGGGCTCCTAACTATGGCTACACCTTC
V gene: TRBV4-1; clone size: few; J gene: TRBJ1-2; D gene: TRBD1; CDR3 protein: CASSQEASGGYGYTF; CDR3 DNA: TGCGCCAGCAGCCAAGAGGCATCAGGGGGCTATGGCTACACCTTC
V gene: TRBV6-5; clone size: -; J gene: TRBJ2-1; D gene: TRBD1; CDR3 protein: CASSYDREINEQFF; CDR3 DNA: TGTGCCAGCAGTTACGACAGGGAAATAAATGAGCAGTTCTTC
V gene: TRBV24-1; clone size: few; J gene: TRBJ2-1; D gene: TRBD1; CDR3 protein: CATSDSNDRARLGEQFF; CDR3 DNA: TGTGCCACCAGTGATTCAAACGACAGGGCCAGGTTGGGTGAGCAGTTCTTC
V gene: TRBV2; clone size: -; J gene: TRBJ2-5; D gene: TRBD2; CDR3 protein: CASSEVWVAGPQETQYF; CDR3 DNA: TGTGCCAGCAGTGAAGTGTGGGTAGCGGGGCCCCAAGAGACCCAGTACTTC
V gene: TRBV12-3/TRBV12-4; clone size: few; J gene: TRBJ2-5; D gene: TRBD2; CDR3 protein: CASSSWGTSLHQETQYF; CDR3 DNA: TGTGCCAGCAGCTCCTGGGGGACTAGCTTACACCAAGAGACCCAGTACTTC
V gene: TRBV12-3/TRBV12-4; clone size: -; J gene: TRBJ2-1; D gene: -; CDR3 protein: CASRKGSTYNEQFF; CDR3 DNA: TGTGCCAGCAGGAAGGGGAGTACCTACAATGAGCAGTTCTTC
V gene: TRBV20-1; clone size: few; J gene: TRBJ2-1; D gene: -; CDR3 protein: CSARPTGNEQFF; CDR3 DNA: TGCAGTGCTAGACCGACTGGCAATGAGCAGTTCTTC
V gene: TRBV7-2; clone size: -; J gene: TRBJ2-5; D gene: -; CDR3 protein: CASSSAGGPRETQYF; CDR3 DNA: TGTGCCAGCAGCTCCGCCGGAGGTCCGAGGGAGACCCAGTACTTC
V gene: TRBV15; clone size: -; J gene: TRBJ2-1; D gene: -; CDR3 protein: CATSKLGGNEQFF; CDR3 DNA: TGTGCCACCAGCAAGCTCGGGGGAAATGAGCAGTTCTTC
V gene: TRBV12-3/TRBV12-4; clone size: -; J gene: TRBJ1-1; D gene: -; CDR3 protein: CASSYSGSDTEAFF; CDR3 DNA: TGTGCCAGCAGTTATTCGGGGTCGGACACTGAAGCTTTCTTT
V gene: TRBV28; clone size: -; J gene: TRBJ2-1; D gene: TRBD1; CDR3 protein: CASSLRQGHNEQFF; CDR3 DNA: TGTGCCAGCAGTTTAAGACAGGGCCACAATGAGCAGTTCTTC
V gene: TRBV14; clone size: -; J gene: TRBJ1-1; D gene: -; CDR3 protein: CASSRDPGGGTEAFF; CDR3 DNA: TGTGCCAGCAGCCGCGACCCTGGAGGGGGAACTGAAGCTTTCTTT
V gene: TRBV21-1; clone size: few; J gene: TRBJ2-5; D gene: -; CDR3 protein: CASSKIPTAVGRSEETQYF; CDR3 DNA: TGTGCCAGCAGCAAGATACCCACCGCGGTCGGGAGATCCGAAGAGACCCAGTACTTC
V gene: TRBV20-1; clone size: -; J gene: TRBJ1-1; D gene: -; CDR3 protein: CSASGGGTNTEAFF; CDR3 DNA: TGCAGTGCCTCCGGGGGGGGGACGAACACTGAAGCTTTCTTT
V gene: TRBV5-5; clone size: -; J gene: TRBJ2-7; D gene: -; CDR3 protein: CASSLAWTAKDYEQYF; CDR3 DNA: TGTGCCAGCAGCTTGGCCTGGACAGCAAAAGACTACGAGCAGTACTTC
V gene: TRBV18; clone size: -; J gene: TRBJ2-7; D gene: TRBD2; CDR3 protein: CASSLGSGLAGFHEQYF; CDR3 DNA: TGTGCCAGCTCCCTAGGATCGGGACTAGCGGGGTTCCACGAGCAGTACTTC
V gene: TRBV7-2; clone size: few; J gene: TRBJ2-3; D gene: -; CDR3 protein: CASRRRGGARSTDTQYF; CDR3 DNA: TGTGCCAGCAGACGAAGGGGCGGCGCCAGAAGCACAGATACGCAGTATTTT
V gene: TRBV20-1; clone size: many; J gene: TRBJ2-7; D gene: -; CDR3 protein: CSASIRAGAYEQYF; CDR3 DNA: TGCAGTGCTAGTATCCGGGCAGGGGCCTACGAGCAGTACTTC
V gene: TRBV4-1; clone size: -; J gene: TRBJ1-5; D gene: -; CDR3 protein: CASSQPALNSNQLQHF; CDR3 DNA: TGCGCCAGCAGCCAGCCGGCACTCAATAGCAATCAGCTCCAGCATTTT
V gene: TRBV27; clone size: few; J gene: TRBJ2-7; D gene: -; CDR3 protein: CASSLDGRIYEQYF; CDR3 DNA: TGTGCCAGCAGTTTAGACGGACGGATCTACGAGCAGTACTTC
V gene: TRBV20-1; clone size: many; J gene: TRBJ1-2; D gene: -; CDR3 protein: CSARDPGTSYGYTF; CDR3 DNA: TGCAGTGCTAGAGATCCGGGGACATCCTATGGCTACACCTTC
V gene: TRBV12-3/TRBV12-4; clone size: -; J gene: TRBJ2-1; D gene: -; CDR3 protein: CTSRKELNEQFF; CDR3 DNA: TGTACCAGCAGAAAAGAGTTGAATGAGCAGTTCTTC
V gene: TRBV4-2; clone size: -; J gene: TRBJ1-4; D gene: -; CDR3 protein: CASSPVEGPEKLFF; CDR3 DNA: TGTGCCAGCAGCCCGGTCGAGGGCCCCGAAAAACTGTTTTTT
V gene: TRBV20-1; clone size: few; J gene: TRBJ2-5; D gene: -; CDR3 protein: CSARDSGVIRETQYF; CDR3 DNA: TGCAGTGCTAGAGATAGTGGGGTTATCAGGGAGACCCAGTACTTC
V gene: TRBV9; clone size: -; J gene: TRBJ2-7; D gene: TRBD2; CDR3 protein: CASSAPAGGYNEQYF; CDR3 DNA: TGTGCCAGCAGCGCCCCAGCGGGGGGTTACAATGAGCAGTACTTC
V gene: TRBV3-1; clone size: once; J gene: TRBJ2-1; D gene: -; CDR3 protein: CASTIQGSNYNEQFF; CDR3 DNA: TGTGCCAGCACCATTCAAGGCTCGAACTACAATGAGCAGTTCTTC
V gene: TRBV4-2; clone size: -; J gene: TRBJ2-7; D gene: -; CDR3 protein: CASSETLATNYEQYF; CDR3 DNA: TGTGCCAGCAGCGAAACCCTAGCGACGAACTACGAGCAGTACTTC
V gene: TRBV7-6; clone size: -; J gene: TRBJ2-7; D gene: TRBD1; CDR3 protein: CASSLFGGQGVIYEQYF; CDR3 DNA: TGTGCCAGCAGCTTATTTGGCGGGCAGGGGGTTATCTACGAGCAGTACTTC
V gene: TRBV7-2; clone size: many; J gene: TRBJ1-4; D gene: -; CDR3 protein: CASSLGGGNEKLFF; CDR3 DNA: TGTGCCAGCAGCTTAGGGGGGGGAAATGAAAAACTGTTTTTT
V gene: TRBV6-1; clone size: few; J gene: TRBJ2-1; D gene: TRBD2; CDR3 protein: CASSAQREGKRYNEQFF; CDR3 DNA: TGTGCCAGCAGCGCCCAGCGGGAGGGCAAACGATACAATGAGCAGTTCTTC
V gene: TRBV27; clone size: -; J gene: TRBJ1-1; D gene: -; CDR3 protein: CASSPTNGQPGRHEAFF; CDR3 DNA: TGTGCCAGCAGTCCCACCAACGGACAGCCCGGGCGGCATGAAGCTTTCTTT
V gene: TRBV11-1; clone size: few; J gene: TRBJ2-7; D gene: TRBD2; CDR3 protein: CASSLSLADNEQYF; CDR3 DNA: TGTGCCAGCAGCTTATCCCTAGCGGACAATGAGCAGTACTTC
V gene: TRBV18; clone size: once; J gene: TRBJ1-4; D gene: -; CDR3 protein: CVSPRGTNEKLFF; CDR3 DNA: TGTGTCAGCCCACGAGGGACTAATGAAAAACTGTTTTTT
V gene: TRBV6-1; clone size: -; J gene: TRBJ1-5; D gene: TRBD1; CDR3 protein: CASTTGQVGNQPQHF; CDR3 DNA: TGTGCCAGCACCACTGGACAGGTAGGCAATCAGCCCCAGCATTTT
V gene: TRBV19; clone size: -; J gene: TRBJ2-7; D gene: TRBD2; CDR3 protein: CASTPTGGAYEQYF; CDR3 DNA: TGTGCCAGTACCCCGACGGGAGGGGCCTACGAGCAGTACTTC
V gene: TRBV12-3/TRBV12-4; clone size: -; J gene: TRBJ1-5; D gene: -; CDR3 protein: CASSLRPGNQPQHF; CDR3 DNA: TGTGCCAGCAGTTTGAGGCCAGGCAATCAGCCCCAGCATTTT
V gene: TRBV6-5; clone size: few; J gene: TRBJ2-2; D gene: TRBD2; CDR3 protein: CASSYSLAGRNTGELFF; CDR3 DNA: TGTGCCAGCAGTTACTCCCTAGCGGGAAGAAACACCGGGGAGCTGTTTTTT
V gene: TRBV2; clone size: many; J gene: TRBJ1-2; D gene: -; CDR3 protein: CASSRTTTGYGYTF; CDR3 DNA: TGTGCCAGCTCCAGGACAACCACGGGCTATGGCTACACCTTC
V gene: TRBV15; clone size: -; J gene: TRBJ2-3; D gene: TRBD1; CDR3 protein: CATSRDEDRGLLKQYF; CDR3 DNA: TGTGCCACCAGCAGAGATGAGGACAGGGGGCTTCTTAAGCAGTATTTT
V gene: TRBV20-1; clone size: -; J gene: TRBJ2-3; D gene: -; CDR3 protein: CSAPRQGQFTDTQYF; CDR3 DNA: TGCAGTGCTCCCCGGCAGGGGCAGTTTACAGATACGCAGTATTTT
V gene: TRBV3-1; clone size: -; J gene: TRBJ1-2; D gene: -; CDR3 protein: CASSQDGGRIYGYTF; CDR3 DNA: TGTGCCAGCAGCCAAGATGGCGGCCGCATTTATGGCTACACCTTC
V gene: TRBV10-3; clone size: once; J gene: TRBJ2-3; D gene: TRBD2; CDR3 protein: CAISELGTGLAGLDTQYF; CDR3 DNA: TGTGCCATCAGCGAACTGGGAACAGGACTAGCGGGGTTAGATACGCAGTATTTT
V gene: TRBV12-3/TRBV12-4; clone size: -; J gene: TRBJ2-7; D gene: -; CDR3 protein: CASCLGTLLGEQYF; CDR3 DNA: TGTGCCAGCTGCCTGGGGACTCTCCTCGGGGAGCAGTACTTC
V gene: TRBV2; clone size: few; J gene: TRBJ2-3; D gene: TRBD1; CDR3 protein: CASGTGGLTDTQYF; CDR3 DNA: TGTGCCAGCGGGACAGGGGGTCTCACAGATACGCAGTATTTT
V gene: TRBV7-9; clone size: -; J gene: TRBJ2-1; D gene: -; CDR3 protein: CASSLAAGGSFHEQFF; CDR3 DNA: TGTGCCAGCAGCTTAGCGGCCGGGGGAAGTTTCCATGAGCAGTTCTTC
V gene: TRBV30; clone size: few; J gene: TRBJ2-7; D gene: TRBD1; CDR3 protein: CAWSAGPGQVYEQYF; CDR3 DNA: TGTGCCTGGAGTGCAGGCCCGGGACAGGTCTACGAGCAGTACTTC
V gene: TRBV3-1; clone size: -; J gene: TRBJ2-3; D gene: -; CDR3 protein: CASSLSTSSTDTQYF; CDR3 DNA: TGTGCCAGCAGCCTGTCCACCTCCAGCACAGATACGCAGTATTTT
V gene: TRBV6-5; clone size: few; J gene: TRBJ1-6; D gene: -; CDR3 protein: CAVGASGSPLHF; CDR3 DNA: TGTGCCGTTGGGGCCTCGGGATCACCCCTCCACTTT
V gene: TRBV7-8; clone size: -; J gene: TRBJ2-5; D gene: TRBD2; CDR3 protein: CASSLAASGQTETQYF; CDR3 DNA: TGTGCCAGCAGCTTAGCGGCTAGCGGGCAGACAGAGACCCAGTACTTC
V gene: TRBV6-5; clone size: few; J gene: TRBJ2-1; D gene: -; CDR3 protein: CASRPWGYNEQFF; CDR3 DNA: TGTGCCAGCAGGCCCTGGGGGTACAATGAGCAGTTCTTC
V gene: TRBV7-2; clone size: -; J gene: TRBJ2-1; D gene: -; CDR3 protein: CASSLGLVAFPSYNEQFF; CDR3 DNA: TGTGCCAGCAGCTTAGGGCTAGTCGCCTTCCCCTCCTACAATGAGCAGTTCTTC